Described below is a single TCR beta chain sequence and its context. There are a few counts of this clonotype. Its cognate antigen has yet to be identified. The input lacks base qualities; no much larger clone sits a single base away. The data belong to a study of blood T cells in healthy people across ages (dated by TCRdb to about 2015). Background for the entire study: In model experiments, template switching captured about one uniquely barcoded TCR beta cDNA molecule for every two T cells. The donors were split into four age groups: young (average 16 years), middle-aged (around 40), aged (approximately 59) and long-lived (about 74). To track age-related changes in TCR beta repertoire diversity, the study relied on deep sequencing normalized with unique cDNA molecular identifiers. Two additional independent replicas of 1 million unique cDNA reads from the same blood draw were analyzed for two donors (one aged 18 to 29 and one aged 80 or older). To avoid experimental bias, donors of different ages were randomly spread across the sequencing lanes.

The full study reports these points: Total diversity estimates from one million sequenced T cells were considered lower bounds and underestimates. There was a strong correlation between observed TCR beta diversity and the percentage of naive T cells measured by flow cytometry. As age increased, observed TCR beta diversity per million T cells dropped in a roughly linear way, and a significant reduction was already evident by age 40. Bulk unsorted PBMC profiling prevented conclusive comparison of naive and antigen-experienced compartments. Compared with the aged group, the long-lived group had more naive CD4+ T cells, fewer expanded clones and increased TCR diversity, suggesting age selection. Because the CMV infection status of the donors was unknown, age-related changes in expanded clonotypes may potentially have been confounded.

Donors were 39 systemically healthy Caucasian individuals from Russia aged roughly 6 to 100 years. About 10 milliliters of peripheral blood were collected from each donor into EDTA-treated Vacutainer tubes. Ficoll-Paque density-gradient centrifugation was used to isolate PBMCs, with at least 7 million obtained per sample. Trizol reagent was used to extract total RNA from PBMCs, with at least 5.5 micrograms per sample. Naive CD45RAhigh/CD27high T cell percentages were measured by flow cytometry on a PBMC aliquot from every donor. Its CDR3 holds 14 amino acids, cysteine through phenylalanine. Only the CDR3 DNA is retained, 42 bases long and in frame from the first base. For CDR1 and CDR2, the germline V gene (reference sequence) lists MNHEY and SMNVEV. Libraries came from 5' RACE. These reads were obtained on an Illumina HiSeq 2500. The second PCR ran for roughly 7 to 11 cycles and used a J-beta primer mix along with a sample-barcoded 5' primer. A template-switch 5' adaptor carrying 12 random nucleotides introduced a unique molecular identifier onto each TCR beta cDNA molecule. At least 3 million CDR3-containing paired-end reads were obtained from each sample. All of the RNA was converted into first-strand cDNA using the Mint cDNA synthesis kit, with a TRBC-specific oligonucleotide serving as the primer. Following uracil-DNA glycosylase treatment, a first 18-cycle PCR with universal primers M1SS and BC2_uni_R was performed on all cDNA. On the authors' methods: Each sample was normalized by randomly selecting 1 million high-quality reads, each carrying a distinct molecular identifier. Reads sharing molecular identifiers were discarded rather than binned into consensus sequences. MiTCR, with a Q25 quality threshold and the strictest error-elimination algorithm, was used for CDR3 identification, clonotype clustering and error correction. A nonparametric unseen species model using Euler transformation provided a lower-bound estimate of total TCR beta diversity. The raw public data were reprocessed by TCRdb itself: fastp quality trimming at Q25, MiXCR clonotype calling, in-frame beta chains only. Entries are consolidated by CDR3 protein sequence, retaining the most common genes and DNA. The V and J calls were determined by TCRdb, not by the authors. The table for this sample lists about 570,000 distinct CDR3 sequences; roughly 28% of them were counted only once. The top ten constitute around 18% of the sample.

Sequences were obtained from blood. The chain is made from TRBV27 and TRBJ2-5, and TRBD2 may be the D gene, going by 5 matching bases. The last part of the DNA fits TRBJ2-7 better; the J call may be wrong. This clonotype was obtained from a woman between 70 and 85 years old in good health. The sequence in DNA is TGTGCCAGACGGGAACAACTTATACCCTACGAGCAGTACTTC. This translates into CARREQLIPYEQYF.